This T cell receptor (beta chain) was documented in a study of lymphopenia after photon versus proton radiotherapy. General study findings and limits: Under photons, naive T cells and diversity fell while effector/memory populations rose. Oligoclonal CD8+ Temra expansion after nadir drove photon patients' diversity drop.

The J segment lost 3 bases and the V segment lost 5 bases, leaving 2 bases of the junction unmatched. Per germline, CDR1 SGHVS and CDR2 FNYEAQ. The CDR3 extends over 14 amino acids. Regarding this clone: Its matching antigen is unknown.

Using immunoSEQ multiplex PCR, the repertoire was profiled, and TCRdb retains in-frame clones only, with some absent. Here the sample spans around 63,000 clones, over 80% being singletons. The rearrangement uses TRBV7-6 and TRBJ2-2, with 8 bases fitting TRBD1. This receptor was identified in a man at least 80 years old with esophageal cancer. The sample here was peripheral blood, taken from a patient treated with proton-based radiotherapy. CDR3: CASSPDRDTGELFF. In nucleotides, the CDR3 is TGTGCCAGCAGCCCGGACAGGGACACCGGGGAGCTGTTTTTT.